This T cell receptor (beta chain) was found in a study of T cells after yellow fever vaccination. Study-level background: In the case of low-cell-number fractions, SMART-Seq v4 Ultra Low Input was used for preparation. General observations from the study: Although most clonotypes did not, a small share appeared in both CD4 and CD8 compartments. Subsequent to the booster, the majority of primary-vaccination clones reappeared (roughly 96% CD4, roughly 90% CD8).

This CDR3 is built from 18 residues. Looked up from germline, CDR1 is MNHEY and CDR2 is SMNVEV (reference sequence). Trimming took 3 bases from V and 0 from J, leaving 15 bases between them. This clonotype was seen a few times. Its antigen is still unknown. A universal primer site and UMIs were added as TCR cDNA was made by 5'RACE template switching. TCRdb itself ran the 5' RACE reads through MiXCR, one entry per CDR3 protein. The sample records some 560,000 distinct CDR3 sequences, about a sixth being singletons. The receptor's source is a young man who received the YFV17D yellow fever vaccine. The chain carries TRBV27 and TRBJ1-6; unclear D gene. The specimen was PBMCs, collected less than 6 days after the first yellow fever vaccination. The CDR3 here is CASSLGSSRSSYNSPLHF. The CDR3 region has the DNA TGTGCCAGCAGTTTGGGATCGTCCCGGAGCTCCTATAATTCACCCCTCCACTTT.